This T cell receptor (beta chain) emerged from a study of cytotoxic CD8 clonotypes in ibrutinib-treated CLL. The study, taken as a whole, reports: Under therapy, public clonotypes either contracted or stayed stable, and they were uncommon. Clonality at baseline surpassed age-matched healthy donors and tracked circulating CD8+ T-cell counts. Clonality rose at ibrutinib response and fell back toward baseline at progression.

The CDR3 loop spans 15 amino acids. V trimming: 6 bases; J trimming: 3 bases; junction bases outside the gene matches: 5. Germline V gives CDR1 SNHLY, CDR2 FYNNEI. For this clone: The antigen remains unidentified.

Clones were sequenced by immunoSEQ multiplex PCR, and TCRdb holds only the in-frame ones, with some missing. The repertoire holds around 130,000 clones, with less than 90% as singletons. The sample consisted of PBMCs, taken after 24 months of ibrutinib treatment. This chain connects TRBV2 to TRBJ2-3, with 11 bases identical to TRBD2. The clonotype originates from a human donor with chronic lymphocytic leukemia. The CDR3 is CASRRVAGGTDTQYF. The CDR3 DNA reads TGTGCCAGCAGGCGGGTAGCGGGGGGGACAGATACGCAGTATTTT.